This is a list of T cell receptor beta chains from one sample in a study of T cell responses to AZD1222 COVID-19 vaccine. Libraries were prepared by immunoSEQ multiplex PCR; TCRdb keeps only in-frame clonotypes and omits some of them. The table lists 84,000 or so clones, around nine tenths of them singletons, with over 2% in the top ten. This specimen was peripheral blood, taken on day 0 of AZD1222 vaccination. The receptors were sampled from an adult in good health. CDR3s include the opening cysteine and the closing phenylalanine or tryptophan. Fields, in order: CDR3 DNA, CDR3 protein, D gene, V gene, clone size, J gene, CDR3 length. A D gene is named only where the DNA matches it firmly. The size field is filled for only some rows; it gives once, few, many or a size class.

cdr3_nt: TGTGCCAGCAGTACAAAGGGGAGGGGGTTCACTGAAGCTTTCTTT
cdr3_aa: CASSTKGRGFTEAFF
d_call: -
v_call: TRBV28
clone_size: -
j_call: TRBJ1-1
cdr3_length: 15

cdr3_nt: TGTGCCAGTAGTCCTGGGACAGGGAACACCGGGGAGCTGTTTTTT
cdr3_aa: CASSPGTGNTGELFF
d_call: TRBD1
v_call: TRBV19
clone_size: -
j_call: TRBJ2-2
cdr3_length: 15

cdr3_nt: TGTGCCAGCAGCCCTTACGCCAAAGCGGAAAAACTGTTTTTT
cdr3_aa: CASSPYAKAEKLFF
d_call: -
v_call: TRBV7-9
clone_size: -
j_call: TRBJ1-4
cdr3_length: 14

cdr3_nt: TGTGCCATCAGCGACGGGGGGACAGGGTATGAAAAACTGTTTTTT
cdr3_aa: CAISDGGTGYEKLFF
d_call: TRBD1
v_call: TRBV10-3
clone_size: once
j_call: TRBJ1-4
cdr3_length: 15

cdr3_nt: TGTGCCAGCAGTTGGGCGGGAGGATCAAATGAGCAGTTCTTC
cdr3_aa: CASSWAGGSNEQFF
d_call: TRBD2
v_call: TRBV2
clone_size: -
j_call: TRBJ2-1
cdr3_length: 14

cdr3_nt: TGCAGTGCTAGTAGAGGACCGGGAGGCGAGCAGTACTTC
cdr3_aa: CSASRGPGGEQYF
d_call: TRBD2
v_call: TRBV20-1
clone_size: -
j_call: TRBJ2-7
cdr3_length: 13

cdr3_nt: TGTGCCGGGGGGAGGACAGGGGACGGAAACACCATATATTTT
cdr3_aa: CAGGRTGDGNTIYF
d_call: TRBD1
v_call: TRBV2
clone_size: -
j_call: TRBJ1-3
cdr3_length: 14

cdr3_nt: TGTGCCAGCAGCCCTATGACTAGCGGGGTATACAATGAGCAGTTCTTC
cdr3_aa: CASSPMTSGVYNEQFF
d_call: TRBD2
v_call: TRBV5-4
clone_size: -
j_call: TRBJ2-1
cdr3_length: 16

cdr3_nt: TGTGCCTGGAGTCAAGGTACGGTGACCAATTCACCCCTCCACTTT
cdr3_aa: CAWSQGTVTNSPLHF
d_call: -
v_call: TRBV30
clone_size: -
j_call: TRBJ1-6
cdr3_length: 15

cdr3_nt: TGCAGTGCTAGTCCGGCGCGGGAGGTATCAGATACGCAGTATTTT
cdr3_aa: CSASPAREVSDTQYF
d_call: TRBD2
v_call: TRBV20-1
clone_size: -
j_call: TRBJ2-3
cdr3_length: 15

cdr3_nt: TGTGCCAGCAGCTTATCTCGTACCGGGGAGCTGTTTTTT
cdr3_aa: CASSLSRTGELFF
d_call: -
v_call: TRBV11-3
clone_size: -
j_call: TRBJ2-2
cdr3_length: 13

cdr3_nt: TGTGCCAGCAGCGTTAGCGGGACATCTTCCTACGAGCAGTACTTC
cdr3_aa: CASSVSGTSSYEQYF
d_call: TRBD2
v_call: TRBV9
clone_size: -
j_call: TRBJ2-7
cdr3_length: 15

cdr3_nt: TGCGCCAGCAGCTTGGACAGGGTAGAATATGGCTACACCTTC
cdr3_aa: CASSLDRVEYGYTF
d_call: -
v_call: TRBV5-1
clone_size: -
j_call: TRBJ1-2
cdr3_length: 14

cdr3_nt: TGTGCCAGCCAAAGACGACAGACCTCCTACAATGAGCAGTTCTTC
cdr3_aa: CASQRRQTSYNEQFF
d_call: -
v_call: TRBV7-2
clone_size: -
j_call: TRBJ2-1
cdr3_length: 15

cdr3_nt: TGTGCCAGCAGTGAAGGACAGGGCTATGGCTACACCTTC
cdr3_aa: CASSEGQGYGYTF
d_call: TRBD1
v_call: TRBV6-1
clone_size: -
j_call: TRBJ1-2
cdr3_length: 13

cdr3_nt: TGTGCCAGCAGCCGGTCGGGGACAGGGATGACCGGGGAGCTGTTTTTT
cdr3_aa: CASSRSGTGMTGELFF
d_call: TRBD1
v_call: TRBV11-3
clone_size: -
j_call: TRBJ2-2
cdr3_length: 16

cdr3_nt: TGTGCCAGCAGCCAATCAGGTGGCCTAACAGATACGCAGTATTTT
cdr3_aa: CASSQSGGLTDTQYF
d_call: -
v_call: TRBV3-1/TRBV3-2
clone_size: -
j_call: TRBJ2-3
cdr3_length: 15

cdr3_nt: TGTGCCAGCAGGTCCGGGACATCTAACTATGGCTACACCTTC
cdr3_aa: CASRSGTSNYGYTF
d_call: -
v_call: TRBV2
clone_size: -
j_call: TRBJ1-2
cdr3_length: 14

cdr3_nt: TGTGCCTGGGACCGACAGCCACGACGATCACCCCTCCACTTT
cdr3_aa: CAWDRQPRRSPLHF
d_call: -
v_call: TRBV30
clone_size: -
j_call: TRBJ1-6
cdr3_length: 14

cdr3_nt: TGTGCCTGGAGTGGTCAGCTGGTTGGGTATGGCTACACCTTC
cdr3_aa: CAWSGQLVGYGYTF
d_call: -
v_call: TRBV30
clone_size: -
j_call: TRBJ1-2
cdr3_length: 14

cdr3_nt: TGTGCCAGCAGCTTAAGTCGTCTTGGGGAGGACAACACTGAAGCTTTCTTT
cdr3_aa: CASSLSRLGEDNTEAFF
d_call: -
v_call: TRBV11-3
clone_size: -
j_call: TRBJ1-1
cdr3_length: 17

cdr3_nt: TGTGCCAGCTCACCGAGACAAAACAATCAGCCCCAGCATTTT
cdr3_aa: CASSPRQNNQPQHF
d_call: -
v_call: TRBV18
clone_size: -
j_call: TRBJ1-5
cdr3_length: 14

cdr3_nt: TGTGCCAGCAGCCAAGAGGGGGCCCGGTTCTCTGGAAACACCATATATTTT
cdr3_aa: CASSQEGARFSGNTIYF
d_call: -
v_call: TRBV3-1/TRBV3-2
clone_size: -
j_call: TRBJ1-3
cdr3_length: 17

cdr3_nt: TGTGCCAGCAGCTTAGGATCCTCTGGGGCCAACGTCCTGACTTTC
cdr3_aa: CASSLGSSGANVLTF
d_call: -
v_call: TRBV5-4
clone_size: once
j_call: TRBJ2-6
cdr3_length: 15

cdr3_nt: TGTGCCAGCAGCCGACAGGGGCGGAACACTGAAGCTTTCTTT
cdr3_aa: CASSRQGRNTEAFF
d_call: TRBD1
v_call: TRBV6-6
clone_size: -
j_call: TRBJ1-1
cdr3_length: 14

cdr3_nt: TGCGCCAGCAGCCCGGGGTCGGGTAACACCGGGGAGCTGTTTTTT
cdr3_aa: CASSPGSGNTGELFF
d_call: -
v_call: TRBV5-1
clone_size: -
j_call: TRBJ2-2
cdr3_length: 15

cdr3_nt: TGTGCCACCCACAGGGAGGAGGGAGACGAGCAGTACTTC
cdr3_aa: CATHREEGDEQYF
d_call: -
v_call: TRBV10-3
clone_size: -
j_call: TRBJ2-7
cdr3_length: 13

cdr3_nt: TGTGCCAGCAGTGAAGGTGGGGCTCGGACGAACACCGGGGAGCTGTTTTTT
cdr3_aa: CASSEGGARTNTGELFF
d_call: -
v_call: TRBV2
clone_size: -
j_call: TRBJ2-2
cdr3_length: 17

cdr3_nt: TGTGCCAGCAGCCAAGCAGGAGACCTTAGCTACACCTTC
cdr3_aa: CASSQAGDLSYTF
d_call: -
v_call: TRBV3-1/TRBV3-2
clone_size: -
j_call: TRBJ1-2
cdr3_length: 13